These 9 T cell receptor beta chains were sequenced from one sample in a study of radiation and T cells in renal cell carcinoma. The sample's time point: blood 2 weeks post-SBRT. Regarding treatment: 15 Gy SBRT to primary tumor, nephrectomy 4 weeks later. Sequencing was performed with immunoSEQ multiplex PCR; in TCRdb, only in-frame clones are kept and a portion is missing. The repertoire holds around 130,000 clones, about 81% seen once, with about 1.9% in the top ten. Sequences were derived from blood, sampled from a patient whose treatment included radiotherapy and nephrectomy. These receptors were taken from a woman in her sixties or seventies with renal cell carcinoma.

This clone was detected once. The chain is built from TRBV6-1 and TRBJ1-5; D gene uncertain. The CDR3 contains 13 residues. Looked up from germline, CDR1 is MNHNS and CDR2 is SASEGT. V lost 2 bases and J lost 5, with 7 bases in between. The DNA for the CDR3 is TGTGCCAGCAGTGAAATAACCGATCAGCCCCAGCATTTT. Translating it yields CASSEITDQPQHF.

The CDR3 sequence: CASSVTGGAGGELFF. Written as DNA, the CDR3 is TGTGCCAGCAGTGTGACAGGGGGCGCAGGCGGGGAGCTGTTTTTT. V is TRBV25-1 and J is TRBJ2-2; TRBD1 matches at 10 bases. Germline V gives CDR1 MGHDK, CDR2 SYGVNS. The length of the CDR3 is 15 residues. After removal of 4 bases from V and 7 bases from J, the junction contained 6 bases not matched to a gene.

The chain uses TRBV27 and TRBJ1-2; D remains ambiguous. Per germline, CDR1 MNHEY and CDR2 SMNVEV (reference sequence). The CDR3 is made up of 13 amino acids. The ends were cut back, 2 bases at V and 6 bases at J, with 10 bases in the middle. CDR3 sequence: CASSLGQANGYTF. CDR3 DNA: TGTGCCAGCAGTTTAGGCCAGGCCAATGGCTACACCTTC.

The genes are TRBV29-1 and TRBJ1-1; 7 bases agree with TRBD1. Germline V lookup: CDR1 SQVTM, CDR2 ANQGSEA. After removal of 2 bases from V and 5 bases from J, the junction contained 8 bases not matched to a gene. The CDR3 runs to 14 residues. The CDR3 bases are TGCAGCGTTGAAAAGGGGGCAAGGGGAACTGAAGCTTTCTTT. The encoded protein is CSVEKGARGTEAFF. Supplemented by reference TRBV29-1 and TRBJ1-1, the full variable domain reads SAVISQKPSRDICQRGTSLTIQCQVDSQVTMMFWYRQQPGQSLTLIATANQGSEATYESGFVIDKFPISRPNLTFSTLTVSNMSPEDSSIYLCSVEKGARGTEAFFGQGTRLTVV.

A word on this clone: Other nucleotide sequences in the sample specify the same CDR3. This chain connects TRBV19 to TRBJ1-5; 7 positions match TRBD1. CDR1 and CDR2 from the germline V gene are LNHDA and SQIVND (reference sequence). Losses at the gene ends were 1 base for V and 4 bases for J; bases not matched to a gene: 4. The CDR3 spans 15 residues. CDR3 sequence: CASSIGQGRNQPQHF. DNA for the CDR3: TGTGCCAGTAGTATAGGACAGGGTAGGAATCAGCCCCAGCATTTT.

As for this clone: An end of the junction differs from the germline gene, which may be a read error. CDR3 sequence (DNA): TGTGCCAGCAGTTGGGGGGCGGACACAGATATGCAGTATTTT. It is translated as CASSWGADTDMQYF. This chain links TRBV6-5 with TRBJ2-3; tentatively, D is TRBD1 or TRBD2 (6 bases each). Germline V gives CDR1 MNHEY, CDR2 SVGAGI. This CDR3 spans 14 amino acids.

The chain is built from TRBV29-1 and TRBJ1-1, with D possibly being TRBD1 (6 bases). V gave up 6 bases and J gave up 3 bases, with 14 bases separating them. The CDR3 runs 13 residues. CDR1 and CDR2 (germline): SQVTM, ANQGSEA. CDR3 loop: CSVGRGQHTEAFF. The CDR3 bases are TGCAGCGTCGGGCGTGGACAGCACACTGAAGCTTTCTTT.

CDR3 bases: TGTGCCAGCAGTTTCCCCGGTCGTGAGCAGTACTTC. As protein: CASSFPGREQYF. This chain links TRBV27 with TRBJ2-7; D is uncertain. The CDR3 is 12 residues long. Trimming took off 3 bases at V and 7 bases at J, with 10 bases between the two ends. Germline CDR1 MNHEY, CDR2 SMNVEV (reference sequence).

V and J are TRBV6-5 and TRBJ1-2; no clear D gene. CDR3 size: 16 residues. Germline CDR1 MNHEY, CDR2 SVGAGI. V gave up 2 bases and J gave up 8 bases, with 21 bases separating them. The CDR3 DNA reads as TGTGCCAGCAGTTACAACTTTAGGGCAGGCCAAAACGGCTACACCTTC. It encodes CASSYNFRAGQNGYTF.